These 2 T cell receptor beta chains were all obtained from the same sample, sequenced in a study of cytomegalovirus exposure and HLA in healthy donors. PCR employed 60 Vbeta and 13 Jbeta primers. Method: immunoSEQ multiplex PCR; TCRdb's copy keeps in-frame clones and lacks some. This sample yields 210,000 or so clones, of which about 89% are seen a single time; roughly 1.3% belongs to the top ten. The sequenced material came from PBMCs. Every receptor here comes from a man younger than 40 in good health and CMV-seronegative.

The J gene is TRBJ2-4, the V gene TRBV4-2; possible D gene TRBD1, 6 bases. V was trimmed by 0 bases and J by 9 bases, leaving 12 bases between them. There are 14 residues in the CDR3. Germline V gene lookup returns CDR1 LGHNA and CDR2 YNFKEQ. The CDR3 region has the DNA TGTGCCAGCAGCCAAGACAGGGGTGCGATCATTCAGTACTTC. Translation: CASSQDRGAIIQYF.

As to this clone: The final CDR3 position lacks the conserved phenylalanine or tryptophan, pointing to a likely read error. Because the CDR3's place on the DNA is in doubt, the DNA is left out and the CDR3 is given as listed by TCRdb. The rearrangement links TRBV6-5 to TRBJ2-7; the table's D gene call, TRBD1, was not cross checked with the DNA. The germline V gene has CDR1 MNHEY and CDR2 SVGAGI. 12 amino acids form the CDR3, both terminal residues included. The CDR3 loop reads CASSYNGRGWVI.